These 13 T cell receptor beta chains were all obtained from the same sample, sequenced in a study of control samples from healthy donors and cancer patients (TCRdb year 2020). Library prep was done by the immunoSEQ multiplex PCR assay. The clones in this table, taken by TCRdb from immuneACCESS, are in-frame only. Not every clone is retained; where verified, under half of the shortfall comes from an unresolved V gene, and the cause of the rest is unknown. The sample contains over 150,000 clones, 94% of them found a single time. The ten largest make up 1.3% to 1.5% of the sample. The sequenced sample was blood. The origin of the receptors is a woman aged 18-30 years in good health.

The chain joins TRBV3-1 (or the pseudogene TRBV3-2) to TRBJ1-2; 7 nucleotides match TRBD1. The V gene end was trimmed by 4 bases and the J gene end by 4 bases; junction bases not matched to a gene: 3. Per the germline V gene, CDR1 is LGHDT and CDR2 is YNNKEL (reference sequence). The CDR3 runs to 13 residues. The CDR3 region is CASSLTGVYGYTF. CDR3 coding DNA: TGTGCCAGCAGCCTAACAGGGGTCTATGGCTACACCTTC.

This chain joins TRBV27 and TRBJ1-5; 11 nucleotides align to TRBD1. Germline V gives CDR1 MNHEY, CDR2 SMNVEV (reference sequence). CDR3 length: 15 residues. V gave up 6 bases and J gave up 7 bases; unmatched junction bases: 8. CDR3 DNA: TGTGCCAGCAGAGTATCCGGACAGGGGGCCCAGCCCCAGCATTTT. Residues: CASRVSGQGAQPQHF.

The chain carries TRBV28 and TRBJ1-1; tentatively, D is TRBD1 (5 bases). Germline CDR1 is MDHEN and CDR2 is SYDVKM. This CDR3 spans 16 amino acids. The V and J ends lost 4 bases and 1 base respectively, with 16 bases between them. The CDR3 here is CASSSPGGSGNTEAFF. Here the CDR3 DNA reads TGTGCCAGCAGTTCCCCGGGGGGGTCAGGGAACACTGAAGCTTTCTTT. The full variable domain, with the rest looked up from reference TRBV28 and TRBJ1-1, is DVKVTQSSRYLVKRTGEKVFLECVQDMDHENMFWYRQDPGLGLRLIYFSYDVKMKEKGDIPEGYSVSREKKERFSLILESASTNQTSMYLCASSSPGGSGNTEAFFGQGTRLTVV.

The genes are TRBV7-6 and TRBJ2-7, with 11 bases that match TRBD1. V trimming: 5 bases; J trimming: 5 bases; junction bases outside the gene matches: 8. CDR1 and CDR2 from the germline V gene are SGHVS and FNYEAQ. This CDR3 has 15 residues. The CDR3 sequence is CASSLRTGGKNEQYF. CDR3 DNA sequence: TGTGCCAGCAGCCTCCGGACAGGGGGCAAAAACGAGCAGTACTTC.

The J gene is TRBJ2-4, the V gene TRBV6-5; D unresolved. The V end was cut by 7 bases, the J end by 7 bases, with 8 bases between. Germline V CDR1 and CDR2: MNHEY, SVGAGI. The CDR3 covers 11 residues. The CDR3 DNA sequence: TGTGCCAGCACACGCAAGAACATTCAGTACTTC. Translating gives CASTRKNIQYF.

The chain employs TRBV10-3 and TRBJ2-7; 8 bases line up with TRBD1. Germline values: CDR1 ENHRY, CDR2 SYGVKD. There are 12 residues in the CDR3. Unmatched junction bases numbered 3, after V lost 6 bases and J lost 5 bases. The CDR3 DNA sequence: TGTGCCATCAGCAGGGGGCGGAACGAGCAGTACTTC. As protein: CAISRGRNEQYF.

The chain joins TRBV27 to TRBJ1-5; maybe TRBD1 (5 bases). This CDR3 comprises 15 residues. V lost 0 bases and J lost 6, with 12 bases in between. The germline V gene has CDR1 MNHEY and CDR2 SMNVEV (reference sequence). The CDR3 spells CASSLSGGQFQPQHF. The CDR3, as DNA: TGTGCCAGCAGTTTATCAGGCGGACAATTTCAGCCCCAGCATTTT.

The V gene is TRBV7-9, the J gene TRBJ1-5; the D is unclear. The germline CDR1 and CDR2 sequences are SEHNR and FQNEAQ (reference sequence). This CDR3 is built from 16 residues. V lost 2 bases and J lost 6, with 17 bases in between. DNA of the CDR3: TGTGCCAGCAGCTTATTTCGCGGCCCCGGGAGTCAGCCCCAGCATTTT. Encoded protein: CASSLFRGPGSQPQHF.

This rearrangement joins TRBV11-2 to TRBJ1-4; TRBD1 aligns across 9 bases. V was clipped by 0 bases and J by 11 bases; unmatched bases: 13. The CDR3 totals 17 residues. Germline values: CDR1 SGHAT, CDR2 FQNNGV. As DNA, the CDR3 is TGTGCCAGCAGCTTAGAACCTTCCGGGACAGGGTGGAGTAAACTGTTTTTT. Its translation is CASSLEPSGTGWSKLFF.

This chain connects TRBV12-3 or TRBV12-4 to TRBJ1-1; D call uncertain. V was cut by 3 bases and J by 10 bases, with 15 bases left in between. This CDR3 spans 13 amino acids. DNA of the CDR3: TGTGCCAGCAGTTTGAACCCCCAAGGAGGAGCTTTCTTT. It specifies CASSLNPQGGAFF.

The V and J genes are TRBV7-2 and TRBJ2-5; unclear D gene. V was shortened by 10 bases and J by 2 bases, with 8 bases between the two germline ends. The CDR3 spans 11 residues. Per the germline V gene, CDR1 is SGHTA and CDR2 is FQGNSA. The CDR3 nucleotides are TGTGCCACCAGGAAACAAGAGACCCAGTACTTC. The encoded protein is CATRKQETQYF.

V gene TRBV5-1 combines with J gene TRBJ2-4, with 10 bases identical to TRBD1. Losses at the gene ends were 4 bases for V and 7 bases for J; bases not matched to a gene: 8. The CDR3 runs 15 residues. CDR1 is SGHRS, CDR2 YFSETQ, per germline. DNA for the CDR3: TGCGCCAGCAGCCCGAGCCCGGGACAGGGGAACATTCAGTACTTC. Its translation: CASSPSPGQGNIQYF.

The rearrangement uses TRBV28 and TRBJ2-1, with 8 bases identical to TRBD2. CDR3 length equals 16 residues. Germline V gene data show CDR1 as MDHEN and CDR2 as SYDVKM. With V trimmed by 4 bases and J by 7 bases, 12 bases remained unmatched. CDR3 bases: TGTGCCAGCAGTTCCCCGGGGGGGGCTGACCTTAATGAGCAGTTCTTC. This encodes CASSSPGGADLNEQFF.